A selection of T cell receptor beta chains follows, all from one sample in a study of cytomegalovirus exposure and HLA in healthy donors. The repertoire was sequenced with immunoSEQ multiplex PCR; TCRdb's copy has only in-frame clones and lacks some. The table lists 150,000 or so clones, more than 70% of them singletons. Sequenced sample: PBMCs. Source of these receptors: a man between 18 and 35 years old in good health and CMV-seropositive. Each CDR3 is given with its conserved first and last residue. The D gene is left open where the match is weak. Not every row has a clone size; where given, it reads once, few, many or a size class.

TRBD2	TRBV29-1	-	TRBJ2-7	CSVGLAETYEQYF	TGCAGCGTTGGCCTAGCGGAAACCTACGAGCAGTACTTC
TRBD2	TRBV27	-	TRBJ2-7	CASKRSGRPSYEQYF	TGTGCCAGTAAGAGAAGCGGGAGACCCTCCTACGAGCAGTACTTC
TRBD2	TRBV6-5	once	TRBJ2-7	CPSWGLAGPSYEQYF	TGTCCCAGTTGGGGGCTAGCGGGACCTTCCTACGAGCAGTACTTC
-	TRBV7-3	-	TRBJ2-1	CASSLLGQGYNEQFF	TGTGCCAGCAGCTTATTAGGGCAGGGCTACAATGAGCAGTTCTTC
-	TRBV6-5	-	TRBJ2-1	CASSPLRGNEQFF	TGTGCCAGCAGTCCCCTGCGCGGCAATGAGCAGTTCTTC
-	TRBV6-1	-	TRBJ1-5	CASSGGGFGNQPQHF	TGTGCCAGCAGTGGGGGGGGGTTCGGCAATCAGCCCCAGCATTTT
-	TRBV19	few	TRBJ2-2	CASSMRVSGELFF	TGTGCCAGTAGTATGCGGGTGAGCGGGGAGCTGTTTTTT
TRBD1	TRBV5-6	-	TRBJ1-2	CASSLWVGTGYGYTF	TGTGCCAGCAGCTTGTGGGTCGGGACAGGCTATGGCTACACCTTC
-	TRBV30	-	TRBJ2-4	CAWSMTVAKNIQYF	TGTGCCTGGAGTATGACTGTAGCCAAAAACATTCAGTACTTC
-	TRBV29-1	-	TRBJ1-1	CSVGAPRGRLEAFF	TGCAGCGTTGGAGCTCCAAGGGGTCGTCTGGAAGCTTTCTTT
TRBD2	TRBV7-6	few	TRBJ2-7	CASSHREGRSYEQYF	TGTGCCAGCAGCCACCGGGAGGGCCGTTCCTACGAGCAGTACTTC
TRBD1	TRBV7-2	few	TRBJ2-7	CASSSFLTGTGNEQYF	TGTGCCAGCAGCTCCTTCCTGACCGGGACAGGGAACGAGCAGTACTTC
-	TRBV29-1	-	TRBJ2-1	CSVRGLTPSGEQFF	TGCAGCGTTCGGGGTTTAACTCCCTCTGGTGAGCAGTTCTTC
TRBD2	TRBV5-1	-	TRBJ2-1	CASSPLAGGYEQFF	TGCGCCAGCAGCCCCCTAGCGGGAGGGTATGAGCAGTTCTTC
TRBD2	TRBV28	-	TRBJ2-1	CASSLGISRLAGGRLFF	TGTGCCAGCAGTTTAGGGATAAGTAGACTAGCGGGAGGGCGTCTGTTCTTC
TRBD2	TRBV5-1	-	TRBJ2-1	CASSPGTGRDEQFF	TGCGCCAGCAGCCCCGGGACCGGGAGGGATGAGCAGTTCTTC
TRBD1	TRBV7-2	-	TRBJ1-2	CASSKTRGQGYGYTF	TGTGCCAGCAGCAAGACCAGGGGGCAGGGCTATGGCTACACCTTC
TRBD1	TRBV28	few	TRBJ1-5	CASSLPSGGNQPQHF	TGTGCCAGCAGTCTTCCGTCAGGGGGAAATCAGCCCCAGCATTTT
-	TRBV2	-	TRBJ2-3	CASSAIDTQYF	TGTGCCAGCAGTGCCATAGATACGCAGTATTTT
-	TRBV2	-	TRBJ2-5	CASSEASVETQYF	TGTGCCAGCAGTGAAGCCTCGGTGGAGACCCAGTACTTC
TRBD2	TRBV28	-	TRBJ2-7	CASSQTSGTDEQYF	TGTGCCAGCAGTCAGACTAGCGGGACCGACGAGCAGTACTTC
TRBD1	TRBV2	-	TRBJ1-1	CASSIDPGQGSEAFF	TGTGCCAGCAGTATTGACCCCGGACAGGGGTCTGAAGCTTTCTTT
-	TRBV4-1	-	TRBJ1-4	CASSQPTNSETNEKLFF	TGCGCCAGCAGCCAACCGACGAACAGTGAAACTAATGAAAAACTGTTTTTT
-	TRBV19	-	TRBJ2-7	CASSITGEGREQYF	TGTGCCAGTAGTATTACGGGAGAGGGAAGGGAGCAGTACTTC
TRBD2	TRBV5-6	few	TRBJ2-1	CASSLGIAGGHPFF	TGTGCCAGCAGCTTGGGGATAGCGGGAGGGCATCCCTTCTTC
-	TRBV6-5	-	TRBJ2-7	CASSYVGSGEQYF	TGTGCCAGCAGTTACGTAGGGAGCGGCGAGCAGTACTTC
TRBD1	TRBV7-3	-	TRBJ2-1	CASSPVQGSYNEQFF	TGTGCCAGCAGCCCTGTACAGGGGTCCTACAATGAGCAGTTCTTC
-	TRBV7-2	-	TRBJ2-7	CASSSFGSGVNEQYF	TGTGCCAGCAGCTCGTTTGGGTCAGGGGTTAACGAGCAGTACTTC
TRBD1	TRBV29-1	-	TRBJ2-1	CSVEGKQGGIYNEQFF	TGCAGCGTTGAGGGAAAACAGGGGGGCATCTACAATGAGCAGTTCTTC
TRBD1	TRBV10-3	-	TRBJ2-3	CAISTGTGRTDTQYF	TGTGCCATCAGTACCGGGACAGGGAGGACAGATACGCAGTATTTT
TRBD1	TRBV18	-	TRBJ2-1	CASSLRTGTDNEQFF	TGTGCCAGCTCACTAAGGACAGGGACGGACAATGAGCAGTTCTTC
TRBD2	TRBV7-2	-	TRBJ2-5	CASSLSSGGGQETQYF	TGTGCCAGCAGCCTCAGTAGTGGCGGGGGACAAGAGACCCAGTACTTC
-	TRBV5-1	-	TRBJ2-1	CASSGIQGGRNNEQFF	TGCGCCAGCAGCGGAATACAGGGAGGGAGGAACAATGAGCAGTTCTTC
TRBD1	TRBV7-2	few	TRBJ1-2	CASSSYTGGSGGYTF	TGTGCCAGCAGCTCGTACACAGGGGGATCGGGCGGCTACACCTTC
TRBD1	TRBV27	-	TRBJ2-7	CASSLSGTESYEQYF	TGTGCCAGCAGTTTATCCGGGACAGAGTCCTACGAGCAGTACTTC
TRBD2	TRBV27	-	TRBJ2-1	CASSRAGGPLNEQFF	TGTGCCAGCAGTCGGGCGGGAGGGCCCCTCAATGAGCAGTTCTTC
TRBD1	TRBV13	once	TRBJ2-1	CASSSRGQGVPNEQFF	TGTGCCAGCAGCTCACGGGGACAGGGGGTACCCAATGAGCAGTTCTTC
TRBD2	TRBV10-1	-	TRBJ2-1	CASSEGGSGKNEQFF	TGCGCCAGCAGCGAAGGGGGTAGCGGGAAGAATGAGCAGTTCTTC
-	TRBV28	-	TRBJ2-5	CASSLGRGTQYF	TGTGCCAGCAGTCTCGGACGGGGGACCCAGTACTTC
TRBD2	TRBV5-8	-	TRBJ2-7	CASSSTSGRAYEQYF	TGTGCCAGCAGCTCGACTAGCGGGAGGGCCTACGAGCAGTACTTC
TRBD1	TRBV28	-	TRBJ1-2	CASSLGQGNYGYTF	TGTGCCAGCAGCTTAGGACAGGGCAACTATGGCTACACCTTC
TRBD1	TRBV29-1	-	TRBJ1-1	CSVAVQGRGNTEAFF	TGCAGCGTTGCTGTACAGGGGCGGGGGAACACTGAAGCTTTCTTT
-	TRBV7-3	-	TRBJ2-2	CASREGVYTGELFF	TGTGCCAGCAGAGAAGGGGTTTACACCGGGGAGCTGTTTTTT
TRBD2	TRBV15	-	TRBJ2-1	CATSTVAGVANEQFF	TGTGCCACCAGCACCGTAGCGGGAGTGGCCAATGAGCAGTTCTTC
-	TRBV7-9	once	TRBJ2-1	CASTLRDYNEQFF	TGTGCCAGCACCTTGAGGGACTACAATGAGCAGTTCTTC
-	TRBV2	-	TRBJ1-1	CASPRQGNTEAFF	TGTGCCAGCCCGAGGCAGGGGAACACTGAAGCTTTCTTT
TRBD1	TRBV5-1	-	TRBJ2-7	CASSLAPDRHYSYEQYF	TGCGCCAGCAGCTTGGCACCGGACAGGCACTATTCCTACGAGCAGTACTTC
-	TRBV6-1	few	TRBJ2-7	CASSEPFRGWLDEQYF	TGTGCCAGCAGTGAACCGTTTCGAGGCTGGCTGGACGAGCAGTACTTC
TRBD2	TRBV6-1	-	TRBJ2-1	CASSERDYPSTGNEQFF	TGTGCCAGCAGTGAAAGGGACTACCCCTCAACGGGCAATGAGCAGTTCTTC
-	TRBV6-4	few	TRBJ2-7	CASSDKVGAYEQYF	TGTGCCAGCAGTGACAAAGTAGGGGCCTACGAGCAGTACTTC
TRBD2	TRBV6-1	few	TRBJ2-2	CASSELAGGLTNTGELFF	TGTGCCAGCAGTGAACTTGCGGGAGGCCTAACGAACACCGGGGAGCTGTTTTTT
TRBD2	TRBV28	-	TRBJ2-5	CASSLRLAGDPAGRETQYF	TGTGCCAGCAGTTTGCGGCTAGCGGGAGATCCAGCGGGGAGGGAGACCCAGTACTTC